Below, 29 T cell receptor beta chains from the same sample are listed, as sequenced in a study of response to subunit inactivated influenza vaccine. TCRdb fed the RT-PCR reads into MiXCR, producing one record per CDR3 protein. The sample holds around 850,000 distinct CDR3 sequences, 15% to 20% seen once. Specimen: PBMCs from blood, collected 4 to 6 days after vaccination. All receptors derive from a middle-aged man who received an inactivated influenza vaccine.

This clonotype was counted at least ten times. This chain joins TRBV7-2 and TRBJ1-1; D uncertain. CDR3 length equals 12 residues. V was shortened by 4 bases and J by 11 bases, with 14 bases between the two germline ends. Germline V gives CDR1 SGHTA, CDR2 FQGNSA. CDR3 sequence: CASSSGWVPAFF. The CDR3, as DNA: TGTGCCAGCAGCTCGGGTTGGGTTCCCGCTTTCTTT.

This clonotype turned up a few times. V usage is TRBV4-3 and J usage is TRBJ2-1; weak D call: TRBD2 (5 bases). The length of the CDR3 is 15 residues. Germline V CDR1 and CDR2: LGHNA, YSLEER. V was trimmed by 0 bases and J by 6 bases, leaving 12 bases between them. CDR3 DNA sequence: TGCGCCAGCAGCCAAGAAGGAGGATCGTTCAATGAGCAGTTCTTC. It specifies CASSQEGGSFNEQFF.

The V and J genes are TRBV20-1 and TRBJ2-1; 10 bases line up with TRBD2. Germline V lookup: CDR1 DFQATT, CDR2 SNEGSKA (reference sequence). The CDR3 is made up of 14 amino acids. V dropped 5 bases and J dropped 4; count of bases not matched to a gene: 5. The CDR3 spells CSADLAGAYNEQFF. The CDR3 bases are TGCAGTGCTGACCTAGCGGGGGCGTACAATGAGCAGTTCTTC.

V and J are TRBV11-2 and TRBJ2-5, with D tentatively TRBD1 or TRBD2 (5 bases each). The CDR3 has 14 amino acids. CDR1 is SGHAT, CDR2 FQNNGV, per germline. The V gene lost 5 bases and the J gene lost 10 bases, with 20 bases spanning the gap. The chain's CDR3 is CASSRTGTPKGQYF. DNA for the CDR3: TGTGCCAGCAGCCGAACCGGGACCCCTAAGGGCCAGTACTTC.

V usage is TRBV29-1 and J usage is TRBJ2-7, with D possibly matching TRBD2 (6 bases). V gave up 7 bases and J gave up 3 bases, with 13 bases separating them. Germline V gives CDR1 SQVTM, CDR2 ANQGSEA. The CDR3 extends over 12 amino acids. CDR3 nucleotides: TGCAGCGGCCGGGACTCAGACTACGAGCAGTACTTC. Translation gives CSGRDSDYEQYF.

This sequence joins TRBV12-3 or TRBV12-4 and TRBJ2-7; perhaps TRBD1 as D (6 bases). The CDR3 sequence is 13 residues long. Trimming cost V 4 bases and J 7 bases, with 14 bases left between them. In DNA, the CDR3 is TGTGCCAGCAGTTACAGGGTAGGGTGGGAGCAGTACTTC. It encodes CASSYRVGWEQYF.

This clonotype was counted a few times. This chain links TRBV20-1 with TRBJ2-7; TRBD2 matches 12 bases. This CDR3 region has 13 residues. V lost 5 bases to trimming and J lost 7 bases; unmatched junction nucleotides: 6. Germline CDR1 DFQATT, CDR2 SNEGSKA (reference sequence). The CDR3: CSARLAGVVEQYF. The CDR3 DNA is TGCAGTGCTCGACTAGCGGGAGTAGTTGAGCAGTACTTC.

This clonotype was detected a few times. This chain uses TRBV11-3 with TRBJ2-2, with 7 bases fitting TRBD1. V shed 1 base, J shed 5 bases, and the junction held 4 bases outside the gene matches. The germline CDR1 and CDR2 sequences are SGHNT and YENEEA. The CDR3 is 15 amino acids. In nucleotides, the CDR3 is TGTGCCAGCAGCTTAGGAGTCAGGGGGACCGGGGAGCTGTTTTTT. As protein: CASSLGVRGTGELFF. Looking up the rest from reference TRBV11-3 and TRBJ2-2 gives the full variable domain: EAGVVQSPRYKIIEKKQPVAFWCNPISGHNTLYWYLQNLGQGPELLIRYENEEAVDDSQLPKDRFSAERLKGVDSTLKIQPAELGDSAVYLCASSLGVRGTGELFFGEGSRLTVL.

For the CDR3, the DNA is TGTGCCAGCTCACCACGTCCGGGGCGCGTCTACAATGAGCAGTTCTTC. Encoded protein: CASSPRPGRVYNEQFF. The chain has TRBV18 and TRBJ2-1, with D possibly called TRBD1 or TRBD2 (5 bases each). The CDR3 runs 16 residues. Trimming stripped 1 base from V and 3 bases from J, with 13 bases between. CDR1 is KGHSH, CDR2 LQKENI, per germline.

This clonotype appeared a few times. This chain joins TRBV3-1 and TRBJ2-7, with D possibly being TRBD2 (5 bases). The CDR3 runs to 15 residues. V was clipped by 0 bases and J by 4 bases, with 13 bases between them. Germline V gene lookup returns CDR1 LGHDT and CDR2 YNNKEL (reference sequence). CDR3 protein: CASSQDPPGMYEQYF. CDR3 nucleotides: TGTGCCAGCAGCCAAGATCCTCCGGGAATGTACGAGCAGTACTTC.

A remark on this clonotype: A junction boundary mismatches the germline segment, possibly from a read error. This chain uses TRBV6-4 with TRBJ2-2; D gene ambiguous. Germline V CDR1 and CDR2: MRHNA, SNTAGT. The CDR3 totals 15 residues. The chain's CDR3 is CASSDSWAKTEELFF. The DNA for the CDR3 is TGTGCCAGCAGTGACTCGTGGGCGAAAACCGAGGAGCTGTTTTTT.

In this sample, this clonotype turned up a few times. The rearrangement joins TRBV12-3 or TRBV12-4 to TRBJ1-1, with D possibly being TRBD1 (5 bases). CDR3 length equals 13 residues. Trimming left V 5 bases short and J 9 bases short, with 16 bases between. The CDR3 reads CASSGDSQTQAFF. CDR3 sequence (DNA): TGTGCCAGCAGTGGGGACTCCCAAACACAAGCTTTCTTT.

This clonotype has more than one count but fewer than ten. The rearrangement uses TRBV7-9 and TRBJ2-7, with 9 bases matching TRBD1. Germline V gives CDR1 SEHNR, CDR2 FQNEAQ (reference sequence). The CDR3 totals 16 residues. The trim removed 5 bases at V and 3 bases at J, leaving 11 bases unmatched. The CDR3 DNA sequence: TGTGCCAGCAGCCCCCATGCGGGACAGGGCGTCTACGAGCAGTACTTC. This translates into CASSPHAGQGVYEQYF. Full variable domain (missing parts from reference TRBV7-9 and TRBJ2-7): DTGVSQNPRHKITKRGQNVTFRCDPISEHNRLYWYRQTLGQGPEFLTYFQNEAQLEKSRLLSDRFSAERPKGSFSTLEIQRTEQGDSAMYLCASSPHAGQGVYEQYFGPGTRLTVT.

In this sample, this clonotype turned up a few times. The chain joins TRBV20-1 to TRBJ1-5, with 8 bases lining up with TRBD1. Trimming cost V 5 bases and J 7 bases; bases outside gene matches: 7. CDR3 length: 13 amino acids. Per the germline V gene, CDR1 is DFQATT and CDR2 is SNEGSKA (reference sequence). The CDR3 sequence: CSAPQTGEQPQHF. The CDR3 DNA reads as TGCAGTGCTCCTCAGACAGGGGAACAGCCCCAGCATTTT.

This clonotype has a handful of counts. The chain links TRBV6-5 to TRBJ1-1; maybe TRBD1 (5 bases). Germline CDR1 MNHEY, CDR2 SVGAGI. Trimming shortened V by 0 bases and J by 4 bases, and 15 bases separated the two germline ends. The CDR3 covers 16 residues. CDR3 nucleotide sequence: TGTGCCAGCAGTTACTCCATACCCAGGGTGAGCACTGAAGCTTTCTTT. Translated: CASSYSIPRVSTEAFF.

This chain links TRBV7-9 with TRBJ1-1; 9 bases are shared with TRBD1. V shed 4 bases, J shed 4 bases, and the junction held 13 bases outside the gene matches. The CDR3 is 17 residues long. Germline V CDR1 and CDR2: SEHNR, FQNEAQ (reference sequence). This chain's CDR3 is CASSSVPGQGLGTEAFF. CDR3 DNA: TGTGCCAGCAGCTCCGTCCCGGGACAGGGTTTGGGCACTGAAGCTTTCTTT.

Worth noting for this clonotype: Germline and junction disagree at one end, which may indicate a read error. V usage is TRBV29-1 and J usage is TRBJ2-7, with TRBD1 identical over 7 bases. The CDR3 loop spans 13 amino acids. Germline-derived CDR1 and CDR2 are SQVTM and ANQGSEA. The CDR3 DNA follows: TGCAGCGTTGGGAGGAGACAGGGTTACGAGCGGTACTTC. Residues: CSVGRRQGYERYF.

Only a few counts were recorded for this clonotype. The chain uses TRBV20-1 and TRBJ2-4, with 8 bases lining up with TRBD1. The CDR3 is 13 amino acids. The V and J ends lost 6 bases and 6 bases, in that order; junction bases with no gene match: 7. From germline, CDR1 is DFQATT and CDR2 SNEGSKA (reference sequence). The CDR3 region is CSATGQAANIQYF. In DNA form, the CDR3 reads TGCAGTGCAACGGGACAGGCCGCAAACATTCAGTACTTC.

The chain has TRBV20-1 and TRBJ2-3; 7 positions match TRBD2. Trimming at V came to 5 bases and at J to 0 bases, leaving 11 bases not matched to a gene. Germline V gene lookup returns CDR1 DFQATT and CDR2 SNEGSKA (reference sequence). This CDR3 is built from 16 residues. The CDR3 DNA reads as TGCAGTGCTGCCCACTGGGAGGGGCCTAGCACAGATACGCAGTATTTT. It translates to CSAAHWEGPSTDTQYF.

This clonotype was found once. The genes are TRBV20-1 and TRBJ2-2; D may match TRBD1 or TRBD2 (5 bases each). CDR1 DFQATT and CDR2 SNEGSKA come from the germline V gene (reference sequence). The V end lost 3 bases, the J end lost 7 bases, and 21 bases lay between the germline ends. CDR3 length: 16 residues. For the CDR3, the DNA is TGCAGTGCTAGGCGACTCAGGGAGACGGGGAGCGGGGAGCTGTTTTTT. It specifies CSARRLRETGSGELFF.

In its sample, this clonotype was seen a few times. The chain couples TRBV13 to TRBJ2-3, with D uncertain. This CDR3 has 13 residues. Germline V gene data show CDR1 as PRHDT and CDR2 as FYEKMQ (reference sequence). Trimming took 5 bases from V and 8 from J, leaving 14 bases between them. The CDR3 DNA reads TGTGCCAGCAGCAGACGATTGCAGTCTACGCAGTATTTT. Protein product: CASSRRLQSTQYF. The full variable domain, its missing parts supplied by reference TRBV13 and TRBJ2-3, is AAGVIQSPRHLIKEKRETATLKCYPIPRHDTVYWYQQGPGQDPQFLISFYEKMQSDKGSIPDRFSAQQFSDYHSELNMSSLELGDSALYFCASSRRLQSTQYFGPGTRLTVL.

The chain combines TRBV4-2 with TRBJ1-1, with 7 bases aligning to TRBD1. CDR1 and CDR2 (germline): LGHNA, YNFKEQ. The CDR3 loop spans 14 amino acids. After removal of 4 bases from V and 5 bases from J, the junction contained 7 bases not matched to a gene. The CDR3 coding sequence is TGTGCCAGCAGCCTGTCCGACAGGGAAACTGAAGCTTTCTTT. This translates into CASSLSDRETEAFF.

In this sample, this clonotype turned up once. The rearrangement links TRBV4-3 to TRBJ2-1; TRBD2 matches 7 bases. The germline gives CDR1 LGHNA, CDR2 YSLEER. J lost 2 bases, V lost 0 bases, and 13 bases had no gene match. The CDR3 is made up of 19 amino acids. The CDR3 region has the DNA TGCGCCAGCAGCCAAGACCCTAGCGGTGGTGGAGTTCCCTACAATGAGCAGTTCTTC. It yields the protein CASSQDPSGGGVPYNEQFF.

Only a few counts were recorded for this clonotype. The chain combines TRBV7-2 with TRBJ1-1; D is unresolved. V dropped 1 base and J dropped 7 bases, with 7 bases sitting between them. Germline CDR1 is SGHTA and CDR2 is FQGNSA. This CDR3 has 12 residues. The CDR3 bases are TGTGCCAGCAGCTTAGTACGGGTTGAAGCTTTCTTT. Translating it yields CASSLVRVEAFF.

V usage is TRBV27 and J usage is TRBJ2-7; D call uncertain. The CDR3 length is 11 residues. V lost 10 bases, J lost 4 bases, and 11 bases lay in between. The germline V gene encodes CDR1 MNHEY and CDR2 SMNVEV (reference sequence). The CDR3 spells CATRLGYEQYF. CDR3 bases: TGTGCCACGCGATTGGGGTACGAGCAGTACTTC.

This clonotype has only a few counts. The chain combines TRBV18 with TRBJ2-1, with D possibly TRBD1 on 6 matching bases. Trimming removed 3 bases from V and 0 bases from J, with 9 bases in between. The CDR3 spans 15 residues. Per the germline V gene, CDR1 is KGHSH and CDR2 is LQKENI. For the CDR3, the DNA is TGTGCCAGCTCACCGTTAGGGGGCTCCTACAATGAGCAGTTCTTC. It is translated as CASSPLGGSYNEQFF.

The sample holds a few counts of this clonotype. CDR3: CATSDCLVPYSNQPQHF. CDR3 in DNA: TGTGCCACCAGTGATTGTCTCGTACCGTATAGCAATCAGCCCCAGCATTTT. This chain links TRBV24-1 with TRBJ1-5; D is unclear. In germline, CDR1 is KGHDR, CDR2 SFDVKD. With 2 bases removed from V and 0 bases from J, the gap between germline ends came to 13 bases. This CDR3 comprises 17 residues.

This clonotype has only a few counts. The rearrangement joins TRBV6-5 to TRBJ2-1; D is unresolved. Germline CDR1 MNHEY, CDR2 SVGAGI. The CDR3 spans 12 residues. Deletions cut 6 bases from V and 6 bases from J, with 9 bases between. The CDR3 bases are TGTGCCAGCAGAGGGTCATTCAATGAGCAGTTCTTC. This gives the protein CASRGSFNEQFF.

This chain links TRBV5-6 with TRBJ1-6; D ambiguous. Looked up from germline, CDR1 is SGHDT and CDR2 is YYEEEE. The CDR3 covers 16 residues. Trimming removed 0 bases from V and 0 bases from J, with 7 bases in between. CDR3 coding DNA: TGTGCCAGCAGCTTGGTGGGGAGCTCCTATAATTCACCCCTCCACTTT. As protein: CASSLVGSSYNSPLHF.